These 22 T cell receptor beta chains came from one sample sequenced in a study of TIL therapy for anti-PD-1-resistant metastatic lung cancer. Indicated time point: pre-treatment sample, taken before nivolumab and TIL therapy. This was the immunoSEQ v3 assay. Generated by immunoSEQ multiplex PCR, the TCRdb table keeps only in-frame clones and is missing some. The table lists tens of thousands of clones, around 87% of them singletons. Here the sequenced sample was blood, taken at baseline. These receptors originate from a person between 30 and 80 years old with non-small cell lung cancer.

The rearrangement joins TRBV7-3 to TRBJ2-1, with 9 bases lining up with TRBD2. The CDR3 consists of 17 residues. The germline V gene encodes CDR1 SGHTA and CDR2 FQGTGA. J lost 4 bases, V lost 2 bases, and 9 bases had no gene match. CDR3: CASSLGPPSGKYNEQFF. The CDR3 nucleotides are TGTGCCAGCAGCTTAGGTCCCCCTAGCGGGAAATACAATGAGCAGTTCTTC.

This chain links TRBV27 with TRBJ2-4; 10 bases align to TRBD2. Unmatched junction bases numbered 11, after V lost 5 bases and J lost 16 bases. The length of the CDR3 is 13 residues. The germline V gene has CDR1 MNHEY and CDR2 SMNVEV (reference sequence). CDR3 DNA: TGTGCCAGCAGTCCCCTGACAGCGGGGGGGAAATACTTC. It yields the protein CASSPLTAGGKYF.

This clone was seen only once. The gene calls are TRBV18 and TRBJ1-5; D perhaps matches TRBD1 (5 bases). The germline V and J ends were trimmed by 8 bases and 4 bases, with 12 bases remaining between them. This CDR3 has 13 residues. From germline, CDR1 is KGHSH and CDR2 LQKENI. The chain's CDR3 is CASGRQTNQPQHF. The CDR3 nucleotides read TGTGCCAGCGGAAGACAGACTAATCAGCCCCAGCATTTT.

This rearrangement joins TRBV5-1 to TRBJ2-7; 12 bases align to TRBD1. The V segment lost 0 bases and the J segment 5 bases; nucleotides outside the gene matches: 9. The CDR3 has 17 amino acids. The germline V gene encodes CDR1 SGHRS and CDR2 YFSETQ. The CDR3 sequence: CASSLAGQGAHPDEQYF. CDR3 nucleotides: TGCGCCAGCAGCTTGGCGGGACAGGGGGCGCATCCAGACGAGCAGTACTTC. The variable domain in full, with the rest retrieved from reference TRBV5-1 and TRBJ2-7, is KAGVTQTPRYLIKTRGQQVTLSCSPISGHRSVSWYQQTPGQGLQFLFEYFSETQRNKGNFPGRFSGRQFSNSRSEMNVSTLELGDSALYLCASSLAGQGAHPDEQYFGPGTRLTVT.

The count of this clone is one. V is TRBV2 and J is TRBJ2-7; D unresolved. CDR3 size: 12 residues. In germline, CDR1 is SNHLY, CDR2 FYNNEI. V gave up 7 bases and J gave up 3 bases, with 10 bases separating them. The CDR3 region is CASNLGIYEQYF. The CDR3 nucleotides are TGTGCCAGCAATCTCGGAATCTACGAGCAGTACTTC.

The chain uses TRBV5-8 and TRBJ2-3; 8 bases agree with TRBD1. Trimming cost V 3 bases and J 4 bases; bases outside gene matches: 4. Germline CDR1 SGHTS, CDR2 YDEGEE. This CDR3 comprises 14 residues. The CDR3 is CASSSDRGADTQYF. CDR3 coding DNA: TGTGCCAGCAGCTCTGACAGGGGCGCAGATACGCAGTATTTT. Drawing the rest from reference TRBV5-8 and TRBJ2-3, the complete variable domain is EAGVTQSPTHLIKTRGQQATLRCSPISGHTSVYWYQQALGLGLQFLLWYDEGEERNRGNFPPRFSGRQFPNYSSELNVNALELEDSALYLCASSSDRGADTQYFGPGTRLTVL.

The chain links TRBV7-9 to TRBJ2-7; 13 nucleotides align to TRBD2. Per the germline V gene, CDR1 is SEHNR and CDR2 is FQNEAQ (reference sequence). This CDR3 has 14 amino acids. J was trimmed by 5 bases and V by 4 bases; bases with no gene match: 2. CDR3 protein: CASSSGLAGDEQYF. DNA of the CDR3: TGTGCCAGCAGCTCCGGACTAGCGGGAGACGAGCAGTACTTC.

DNA of the CDR3: TGCGCCAGCAGCTTAAAAGATGGGGGCCTGAAGTTCTTC. This sequence encodes CASSLKDGGLKFF. This chain connects TRBV5-1 to TRBJ2-1, with D possibly being TRBD1 (6 bases). CDR1 is SGHRS, CDR2 YFSETQ, per germline. The CDR3 runs 13 residues. Trimming shortened V by 2 bases and J by 14 bases, and 17 bases separated the two germline ends. Looking up the rest from reference TRBV5-1 and TRBJ2-1 gives the full variable domain: KAGVTQTPRYLIKTRGQQVTLSCSPISGHRSVSWYQQTPGQGLQFLFEYFSETQRNKGNFPGRFSGRQFSNSRSEMNVSTLELGDSALYLCASSLKDGGLKFFGPGTRLTVL.

The chain links TRBV24-1 to TRBJ2-2; TRBD1 agrees at 10 bases. Germline CDR1 reads KGHDR; CDR2 reads SFDVKD. J gave up 3 bases and V 4 bases, and 4 bases lay outside the gene matches. CDR3 length: 16 amino acids. The CDR3 region has the DNA TGTGCCACCAGTGAAACCGGGACAGGGGACACCGGGGAGCTGTTTTTT. Translation gives CATSETGTGDTGELFF.

The CDR3 sequence is CASSLQGIVAGELFF. CDR3 nucleotides: TGTGCCAGCAGCTTACAGGGGATTGTCGCCGGGGAGCTGTTTTTT. The rearrangement links TRBV5-4 to TRBJ2-2; TRBD1 matches at 7 bases. The CDR3 consists of 15 residues. V shed 2 bases, J shed 6 bases, and the junction held 7 bases outside the gene matches. The germline V gene has CDR1 SGHNT and CDR2 YYREEE (reference sequence).

The V gene is TRBV27, the J gene TRBJ1-5, with D possibly being TRBD1 (5 bases). Germline CDR1 and CDR2: MNHEY and SMNVEV (reference sequence). The V end was cut by 1 base, the J end by 3 bases, with 7 bases between. This CDR3 spans 14 amino acids. CDR3 bases: TGTGCCAGCAGTTTATGGGGGGACAATCAGCCCCAGCATTTT. Residues: CASSLWGDNQPQHF.

This clone is a singleton in its sample. The chain joins TRBV14 to TRBJ2-1; TRBD2 agrees at 15 bases. V lost 0 bases and J lost 0; bases outside the gene matches: 12. The CDR3 totals 22 residues. Germline CDR1 SGHDN, CDR2 FVKESK. The CDR3 here is CASSQDPSKGTSGGSSYNEQFF. In nucleotides, the CDR3 is TGTGCCAGCAGCCAAGACCCCTCGAAAGGGACTAGCGGGGGGAGCTCCTACAATGAGCAGTTCTTC.

The chain carries TRBV4-2 and TRBJ2-7; TRBD2 agrees at 8 bases. J gave up 0 bases and V 0 bases, and 7 bases lay outside the gene matches. The CDR3 sequence is 17 residues long. CDR1 is LGHNA, CDR2 YNFKEQ, per germline. The CDR3 protein is CASSQEGAGGHSYEQYF. The CDR3 coding sequence is TGTGCCAGCAGCCAAGAAGGTGCGGGAGGACACTCCTACGAGCAGTACTTC.

The rearrangement links TRBV6-5 to TRBJ2-3; D perhaps matches TRBD1 (5 bases). Germline loops: CDR1 MNHEY, CDR2 SVGAGI. Trimming left V 8 bases short and J 2 bases short, with 11 bases between. CDR3 length: 13 residues. The CDR3 loop is CASSTELTDTQYF. In DNA form, the CDR3 reads TGTGCCAGCTCGACAGAACTCACAGATACGCAGTATTTT.

The rearrangement joins TRBV28 to TRBJ2-1, with TRBD2 matching over 7 bases. Germline-derived CDR1 and CDR2 are MDHEN and SYDVKM. The V and J ends lost 10 bases and 1 base, in that order; junction bases with no gene match: 10. The CDR3 spans 15 residues. CDR3 in DNA: TGTGCCATCTGGAGGAGCGGGACTTCCTACAATGAGCAGTTCTTC. Amino acids: CAIWRSGTSYNEQFF.

This clone was picked up one time. The chain has TRBV5-6 and TRBJ2-7; TRBD1 matches at 7 bases. The J segment lost 2 bases and the V segment lost 3 bases, leaving 8 bases of the junction unmatched. Per germline, CDR1 SGHDT and CDR2 YYEEEE. The CDR3 spans 15 residues. The CDR3 here is CASSSGDSPTYEQYF. Here the CDR3 DNA reads TGTGCCAGCAGCTCCGGGGACAGCCCAACCTACGAGCAGTACTTC.

Only one count was recorded for this clone. V and J are TRBV9 and TRBJ2-1, with TRBD2 matching over 8 bases. The ends lost 7 bases at V and 12 bases at J; junction bases unmatched: 6. The CDR3 extends over 11 amino acids. Per germline, CDR1 SGDLS and CDR2 YYNGEE. The CDR3 DNA sequence: TGTGCCAGCGAGGGCGGGGGGAGGCAGTTCTTC. Protein: CASEGGGRQFF.

V is TRBV30 and J is TRBJ1-1; no clear D gene. Trimming cost V 4 bases and J 2 bases, with 14 bases left between them. The CDR3 is 14 amino acids. Germline loops: CDR1 GTSNPN, CDR2 SVGIG (reference sequence). The CDR3 DNA reads TGTGCCTGGAACCTGTACAGCGTTAACACTGAAGCTTTCTTT. Its protein is CAWNLYSVNTEAFF.

The rearrangement uses TRBV5-1 and TRBJ2-3, with a weak D call TRBD2 (6 bases). This CDR3 region has 14 residues. CDR1 and CDR2 (germline): SGHRS, YFSETQ. Deletions cut 0 bases from V and 3 bases from J, with 8 bases between. The CDR3 here is CASSLASETDTQYF. CDR3 in DNA: TGCGCCAGCAGCTTGGCTAGCGAGACAGATACGCAGTATTTT.

The chain carries TRBV5-4 and TRBJ2-1, with 7 positions matching TRBD2. The V segment lost 4 bases and the J segment 8 bases; nucleotides outside the gene matches: 12. Germline CDR1 and CDR2: SGHNT and YYREEE (reference sequence). This CDR3 has 15 residues. Here the CDR3 reads CASSVGGKGRDEQFF. The CDR3, as DNA: TGTGCCAGCAGCGTCGGGGGGAAGGGGCGGGATGAGCAGTTCTTC.

The V call is TRBV30, the J call TRBJ1-3; TRBD1 matches at 7 bases. The germline gives CDR1 GTSNPN, CDR2 SVGIG (reference sequence). This CDR3 is 13 amino acids long. The V and J ends lost 5 bases and 4 bases, in that order; junction bases with no gene match: 5. This CDR3 reads CAWPRGDGNTIYF. As DNA, the CDR3 is TGTGCCTGGCCCAGGGGGGACGGAAACACCATATATTTT.

The DNA of the CDR3 is TGTGCCTGGAGTTCCTGGGGGACAGATACGCAGTATTTT. Its protein is CAWSSWGTDTQYF. V usage is TRBV30 and J usage is TRBJ2-3; tentatively, D is TRBD1 or TRBD2 (5 bases each). CDR1 is GTSNPN and CDR2 is SVGIG in the germline V gene (reference sequence). This CDR3 contains 13 residues. Trimming removed 2 bases from V and 3 bases from J, with 9 bases in between. Variable domain in full (rest from reference TRBV30 and TRBJ2-3): SQTIHQWPATLVQPVGSPLSLECTVEGTSNPNLYWYRQAAGRGLQLLFYSVGIGQISSEVPQNLSASRPQDRQFILSSKKLLLSDSGFYLCAWSSWGTDTQYFGPGTRLTVL.